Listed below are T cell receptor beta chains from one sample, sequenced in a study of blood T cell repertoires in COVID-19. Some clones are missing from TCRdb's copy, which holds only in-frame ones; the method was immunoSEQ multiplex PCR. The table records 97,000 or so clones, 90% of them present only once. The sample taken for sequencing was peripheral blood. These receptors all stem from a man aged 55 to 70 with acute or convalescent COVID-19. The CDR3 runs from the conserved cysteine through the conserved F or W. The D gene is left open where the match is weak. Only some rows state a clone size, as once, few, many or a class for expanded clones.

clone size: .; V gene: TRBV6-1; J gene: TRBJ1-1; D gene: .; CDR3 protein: CASSDRGLTEAFF; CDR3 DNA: TGTGCCAGCAGTGACCGGGGACTCACTGAAGCTTTCTTT
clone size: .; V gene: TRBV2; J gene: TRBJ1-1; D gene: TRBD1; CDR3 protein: CASRYRGSTEAFF; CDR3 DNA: TGTGCCAGCAGATACAGGGGCAGCACTGAAGCTTTCTTT
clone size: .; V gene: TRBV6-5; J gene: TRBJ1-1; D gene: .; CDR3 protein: CASSSGTLNTEAFF; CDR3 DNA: TGTGCCAGCAGTTCGGGGACACTGAACACTGAAGCTTTCTTT
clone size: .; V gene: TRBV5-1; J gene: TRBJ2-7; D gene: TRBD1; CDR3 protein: CASSSHPGQHYEQYF; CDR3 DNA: TGCGCCAGCAGCTCTCACCCGGGACAGCACTACGAGCAGTACTTC
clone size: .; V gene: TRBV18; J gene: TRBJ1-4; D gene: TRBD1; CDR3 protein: CASSPTRRTGQEKLFF; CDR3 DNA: TGTGCCAGCTCACCGACGAGACGGACAGGCCAGGAAAAACTGTTTTTT
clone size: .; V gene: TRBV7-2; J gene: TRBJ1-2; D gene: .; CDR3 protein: CASSEQGYGYTF; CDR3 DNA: TGTGCCAGCAGCGAACAGGGTTATGGCTACACCTTC
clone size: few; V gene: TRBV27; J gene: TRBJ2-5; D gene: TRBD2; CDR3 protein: CASSFQPTGLAGEETQYF; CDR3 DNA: TGTGCCAGCAGTTTCCAGCCCACGGGACTAGCGGGGGAAGAGACCCAGTACTTC
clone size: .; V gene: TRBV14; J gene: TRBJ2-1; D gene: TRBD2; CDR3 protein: CASSQRSGGAYEQFF; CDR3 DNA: TGTGCCAGCAGCCAACGGAGCGGGGGGGCCTATGAGCAGTTCTTC
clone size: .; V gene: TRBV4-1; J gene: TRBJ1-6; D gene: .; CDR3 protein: CASSQMEGVHSPLHF; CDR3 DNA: TGCGCCAGCAGCCAAATGGAAGGGGTTCATTCACCCCTCCACTTT
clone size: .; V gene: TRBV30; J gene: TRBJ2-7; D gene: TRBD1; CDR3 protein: CAWSRTGYEQYF; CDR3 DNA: TGTGCCTGGAGTAGGACAGGCTACGAGCAGTACTTC
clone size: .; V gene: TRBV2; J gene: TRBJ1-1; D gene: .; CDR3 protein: CASRVTGSTEAFF; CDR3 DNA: TGTGCCAGCAGAGTTACAGGGTCCACTGAAGCTTTCTTT
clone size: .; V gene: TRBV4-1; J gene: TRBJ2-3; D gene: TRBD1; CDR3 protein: CASSQAGQGTDTQYF; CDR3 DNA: TGCGCCAGCAGCCAAGCCGGACAGGGAACAGATACGCAGTATTTT
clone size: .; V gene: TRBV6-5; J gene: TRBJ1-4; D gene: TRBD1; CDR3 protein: CASSYSRGQGREKLFF; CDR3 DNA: TGTGCCAGCAGTTACTCGCGGGGACAGGGGCGAGAAAAACTGTTTTTT
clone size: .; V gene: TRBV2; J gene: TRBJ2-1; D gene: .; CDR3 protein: CASIWRQELNEQFF; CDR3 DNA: TGTGCCAGCATTTGGAGGCAGGAGTTGAATGAGCAGTTCTTC
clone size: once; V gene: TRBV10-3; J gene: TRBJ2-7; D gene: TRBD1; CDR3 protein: CAISESLGTVAYEQYF; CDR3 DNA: TGTGCCATCAGTGAGTCGCTAGGGACAGTAGCCTACGAGCAGTACTTC
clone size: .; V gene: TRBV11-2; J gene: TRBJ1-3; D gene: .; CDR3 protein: CASSLGSGNTIYF; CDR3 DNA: TGTGCCAGCAGCTTAGGTTCAGGAAACACCATATATTTT
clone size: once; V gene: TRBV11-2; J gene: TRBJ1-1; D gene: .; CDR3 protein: CASSPREGVTTEAFF; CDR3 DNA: TGTGCCAGCAGCCCTCGGGAGGGGGTGACCACTGAAGCTTTCTTT
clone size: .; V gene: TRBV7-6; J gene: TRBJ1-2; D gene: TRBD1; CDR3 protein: CASSLVEGQGSYGYTF; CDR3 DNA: TGTGCCAGCAGCTTAGTGGAGGGACAGGGGAGCTATGGCTACACCTTC
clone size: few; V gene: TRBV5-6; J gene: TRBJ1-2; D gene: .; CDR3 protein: CASSPPFQGGDGYTF; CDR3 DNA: TGTGCCAGCAGCCCCCCTTTCCAGGGCGGGGATGGCTACACCTTC
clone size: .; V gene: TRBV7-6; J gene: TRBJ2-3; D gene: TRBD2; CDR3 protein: CASSATTSGVADTQYF; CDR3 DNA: TGTGCCAGCAGCGCCACGACTAGCGGGGTGGCAGATACGCAGTATTTT
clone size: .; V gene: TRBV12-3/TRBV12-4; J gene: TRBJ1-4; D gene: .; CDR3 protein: CASRDSGEKLFF; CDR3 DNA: TGTGCCAGCAGAGATTCAGGGGAAAAACTGTTTTTT
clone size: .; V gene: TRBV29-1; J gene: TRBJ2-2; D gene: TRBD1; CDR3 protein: CSAPGQAGTGELFF; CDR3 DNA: TGCAGCGCCCCGGGACAGGCAGGAACCGGGGAGCTGTTTTTT
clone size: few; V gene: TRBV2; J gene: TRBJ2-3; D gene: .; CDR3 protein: CASNGVGTDTQYF; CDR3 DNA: TGTGCCAGCAACGGGGTCGGGACAGATACGCAGTATTTT
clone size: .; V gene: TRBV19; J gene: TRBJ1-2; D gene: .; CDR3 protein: CASSIVRDNYGYTF; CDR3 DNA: TGTGCCAGTAGTATAGTGCGGGACAACTATGGCTACACCTTC
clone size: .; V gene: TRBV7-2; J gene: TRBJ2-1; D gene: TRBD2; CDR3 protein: CASGSGGDYNEQFF; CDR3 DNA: TGTGCCAGCGGGAGCGGGGGGGACTACAATGAGCAGTTCTTC
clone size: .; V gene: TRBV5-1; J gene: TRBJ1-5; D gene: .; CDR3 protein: CASSPGGPGNQPQHF; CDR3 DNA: TGCGCCAGCAGCCCGGGGGGGCCAGGGAATCAGCCCCAGCATTTT
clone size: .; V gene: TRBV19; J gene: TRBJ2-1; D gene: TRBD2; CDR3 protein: CARNSGTSEGWGQFF; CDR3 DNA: TGTGCCAGAAACTCCGGGACTAGCGAGGGTTGGGGGCAGTTCTTC
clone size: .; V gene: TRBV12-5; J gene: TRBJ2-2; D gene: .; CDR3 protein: CASGLYNAGELFF; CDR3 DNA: TGTGCTAGTGGTTTGTACAACGCCGGGGAGCTGTTTTTT
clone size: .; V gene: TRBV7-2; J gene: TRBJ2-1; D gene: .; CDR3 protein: CASSLIRANEQFF; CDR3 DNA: TGTGCCAGCAGCTTGATTAGAGCCAATGAGCAGTTCTTC
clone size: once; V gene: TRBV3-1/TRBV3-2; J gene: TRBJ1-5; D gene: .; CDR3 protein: CASSQASNQPQHF; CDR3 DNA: TGTGCCAGCAGCCAAGCAAGCAATCAGCCCCAGCATTTT
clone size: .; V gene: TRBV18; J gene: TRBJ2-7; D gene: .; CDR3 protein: CASSPVQGANYEQYF; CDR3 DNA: TGTGCCAGCTCACCTGTACAGGGTGCTAACTACGAGCAGTACTTC
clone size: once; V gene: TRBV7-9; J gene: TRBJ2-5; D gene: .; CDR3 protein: CASSFSDRKETQYF; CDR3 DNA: TGTGCCAGCAGCTTCTCGGACAGAAAAGAGACCCAGTACTTC
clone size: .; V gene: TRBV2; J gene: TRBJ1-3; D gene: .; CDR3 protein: CASIEQGSGNTIYF; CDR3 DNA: TGTGCCAGCATTGAACAGGGTTCTGGAAACACCATATATTTT
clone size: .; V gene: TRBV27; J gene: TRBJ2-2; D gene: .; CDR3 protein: CASSSGQTNTGELFF; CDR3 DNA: TGTGCCAGCAGTTCGGGACAAACGAACACCGGGGAGCTGTTTTTT
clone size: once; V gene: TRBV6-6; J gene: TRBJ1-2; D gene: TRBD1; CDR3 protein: CASNPRTGGFGYTF; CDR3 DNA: TGTGCCAGCAATCCCCGGACAGGGGGCTTTGGCTACACCTTC
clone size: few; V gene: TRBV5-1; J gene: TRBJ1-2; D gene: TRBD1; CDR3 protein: CASGDSNYGYTF; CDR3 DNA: TGCGCCAGCGGGGACAGTAACTATGGCTACACCTTC
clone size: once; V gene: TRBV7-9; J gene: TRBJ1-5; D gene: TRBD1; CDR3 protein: CASSLEGTGIANQPQHF; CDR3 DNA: TGTGCCAGCAGCTTAGAGGGGACAGGGATTGCCAATCAGCCCCAGCATTTT
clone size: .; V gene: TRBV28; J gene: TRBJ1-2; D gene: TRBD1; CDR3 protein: CASRTGAYGYTF; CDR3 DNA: TGTGCCAGCAGGACAGGGGCCTATGGCTACACCTTC
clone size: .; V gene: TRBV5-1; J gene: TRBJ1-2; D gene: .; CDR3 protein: CASSLYQAQPPYGYTF; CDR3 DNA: TGCGCCAGCAGCTTGTACCAGGCTCAGCCTCCTTATGGCTACACCTTC
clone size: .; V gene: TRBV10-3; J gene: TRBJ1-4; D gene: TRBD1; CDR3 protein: CAISLTGTGGEKLFF; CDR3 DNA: TGTGCCATCAGCCTAACCGGGACAGGAGGGGAAAAACTGTTTTTT
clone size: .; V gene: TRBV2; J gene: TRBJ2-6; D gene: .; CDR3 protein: CASRMDSSGANVLTF; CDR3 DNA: TGTGCCAGCAGAATGGACAGCTCTGGGGCCAACGTCCTGACTTTC
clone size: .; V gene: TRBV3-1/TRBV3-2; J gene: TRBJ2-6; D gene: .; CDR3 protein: CASSQWSSGANVLTF; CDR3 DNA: TGTGCCAGCAGCCAATGGAGCTCTGGGGCCAACGTCCTGACTTTC
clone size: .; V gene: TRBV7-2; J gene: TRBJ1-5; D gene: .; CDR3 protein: CASSLVFSGGQPQHF; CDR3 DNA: TGTGCCAGCAGCTTAGTCTTCTCCGGCGGTCAGCCCCAGCATTTT
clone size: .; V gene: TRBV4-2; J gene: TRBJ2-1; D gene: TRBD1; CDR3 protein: CASSQGKGASSYNEQFF; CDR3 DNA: TGTGCCAGCAGCCAAGGCAAGGGGGCGAGCTCCTACAATGAGCAGTTCTTC
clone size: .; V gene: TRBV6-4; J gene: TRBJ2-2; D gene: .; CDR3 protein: CASSDSPTTNTGELFF; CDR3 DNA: TGTGCCAGCAGTGACTCCCCGACTACAAACACCGGGGAGCTGTTTTTT
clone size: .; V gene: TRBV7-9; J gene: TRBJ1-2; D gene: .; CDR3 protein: CASTPLTRVNRNYGYTF; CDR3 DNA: TGTGCCAGCACCCCCCTGACTCGGGTAAATCGGAACTATGGCTACACCTTC
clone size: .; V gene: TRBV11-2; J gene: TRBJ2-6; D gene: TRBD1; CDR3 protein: CASSLVDRGSGANVLTF; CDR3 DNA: TGTGCCAGCAGCTTAGTTGACAGGGGATCCGGGGCCAACGTCCTGACTTTC
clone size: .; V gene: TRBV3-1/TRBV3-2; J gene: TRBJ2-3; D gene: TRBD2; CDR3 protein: CASSQVGLAATDTQYF; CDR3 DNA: TGTGCCAGCAGCCAAGTAGGCCTAGCGGCCACAGATACGCAGTATTTT
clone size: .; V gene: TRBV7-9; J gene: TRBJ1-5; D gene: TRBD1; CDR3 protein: CASSTSSGQSNQPQHF; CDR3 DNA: TGTGCCAGCAGCACTTCGTCGGGACAGTCCAATCAGCCCCAGCATTTT
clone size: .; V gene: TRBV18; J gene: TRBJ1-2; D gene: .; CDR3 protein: CASSPELEGWGYTF; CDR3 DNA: TGTGCCAGCTCACCAGAGTTGGAGGGATGGGGCTACACCTTC
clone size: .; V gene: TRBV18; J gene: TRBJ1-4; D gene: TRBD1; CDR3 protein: CASSPDRDGEKLFF; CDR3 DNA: TGTGCCAGCTCCCCGGACAGGGACGGTGAAAAACTGTTTTTT
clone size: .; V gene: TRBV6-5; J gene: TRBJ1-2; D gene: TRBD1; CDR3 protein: CASSQDAPGGGYTF; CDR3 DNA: TGTGCCAGCAGTCAGGACGCCCCAGGGGGTGGCTACACCTTC
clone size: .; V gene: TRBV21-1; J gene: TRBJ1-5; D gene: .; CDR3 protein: CASSKLYGGTGLKHSNQPQHF; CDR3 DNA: TGTGCCAGCAGCAAATTATACGGTGGGACAGGGTTAAAGCATAGCAATCAGCCCCAGCATTTT
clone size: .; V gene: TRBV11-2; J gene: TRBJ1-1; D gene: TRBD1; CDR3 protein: CASSSARQGRNTEAFF; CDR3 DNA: TGTGCCAGCAGCTCGGCTCGACAGGGGAGGAACACTGAAGCTTTCTTT
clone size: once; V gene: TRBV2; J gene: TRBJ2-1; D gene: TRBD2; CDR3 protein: CASSDSGGTYNEQFF; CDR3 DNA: TGTGCCAGCAGCGACTCGGGGGGGACCTACAATGAGCAGTTCTTC
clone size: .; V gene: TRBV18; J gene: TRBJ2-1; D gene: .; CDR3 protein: CASSPSRVGIWFF; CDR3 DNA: TGTGCCAGCTCACCTTCCCGGGTCGGGATTTGGTTCTTC
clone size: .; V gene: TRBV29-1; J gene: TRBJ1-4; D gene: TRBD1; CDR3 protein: CSAGRDRGEKLFF; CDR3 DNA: TGCAGCGCCGGACGGGACAGGGGGGAAAAACTGTTTTTT